This T cell receptor (beta chain) was identified in a study of cytomegalovirus exposure and HLA in healthy donors (dated by TCRdb to the late 2010s). Describing the broader study: In an earlier analysis of 587 of the donors, under 300 Gb of sequence data and 100 million or so unique TCR beta sequences from about 179 million T cells were reported. To decide whether each TCR beta V gene segment behaved as functional or pseudogenic, an earlier analysis of some 540 of the donors relied on high-throughput TCR beta sequencing. Every repertoire in the discovery cohort had been generated on one and the same sequencing platform. The aim of the study was to test whether cataloging public T cell receptors could identify signatures of past pathogen exposure. A separate validation cohort of approximately 130 different subjects was used in addition to the approximately 670-subject first cohort. Of the approximately 400 genotyped donors, roughly 85% fell in the genetic ancestry cluster associated with self-reported Caucasian donors. Roughly 5 DR-DQ haplotypes were handled as single units for association and clustering because linkage in the cohort was strong. Using immunosequencing, the study profiled T cell repertoires from 500 to 800 subjects and related those repertoires to cytomegalovirus serostatus. An early release that covered some 630 HLA-typed donors contained approximately 300 gigabases of sequencing data and 75 million to 100 million unique TCR sequences. To predict cytomegalovirus infection status, the study combined high-throughput TCR immunosequencing, statistical association of individual TCRs with disease status, and machine learning. Typing coverage differed by locus: A, B, C, DRB1 and DQB1 were typed in about 629-640 donors, DQA1 in 522, DPA1 in some 600, and DPB1 in around 490. In a later analysis, previously published TCR beta repertoires from hundreds of donors were re-analyzed and high-resolution HLA genotyping was added so that TCR occurrence patterns could be studied. HLA typing covered class I and class II loci at four-digit resolution. Among roughly 400 genotyped donors of the cohort, an average of around 250,000 unique TCR beta nucleotide sequences was sequenced per donor, of which about 18% were non-productive. Donor age, sex, ethnicity and CMV serostatus were collected together with the repertoire data. In the later analysis, no new phenotypic data were used to find candidate immune exposures; instead, reliance was placed on TCR beta sequences and their occurrence across donors. A later genetic analysis used genome-wide SNP genotypes for about 65% of the 666 donors, treating that subset as a discovery cohort. The study at large found these results: A total of about 150 TCR beta chains were listed by the study as associated with cytomegalovirus. According to a later analysis, most CMV-associated TCR beta chains appeared to be HLA-restricted, and the HLA associations seemed to be driven largely by CMV exposure. The 87-base-pair reads could not distinguish some IMGT-functional V segments, including TRBV6-2 and TRBV6-3, so those segments were excluded. Roughly uniform sequencing depth across donors was assumed in presence/absence analyses, although this assumption may not hold. Compared with equally common non-associated chains, HLA-associated TCR beta chains in a later analysis were more clonally expanded and had lower generation probabilities. In vitro tests confirmed that a few of the cytomegalovirus-associated TCR beta chains recognize cytomegalovirus antigens. A cluster of highly shared sequence variants was judged likely to represent a technical artifact of the sequencing pipeline. This cohort had only TCR beta chains sequenced, and the lack of alpha or paired-chain data limited which features could be detected. When HLA alleles, especially DR and DQ, strongly co-occurred, TCR associations were difficult to assign to individual alleles. For the cohort, immune exposure information was limited to CMV serostatus. Because HLA typing was unavailable for some donors at each locus, only the typed subset was used in association tests. While some public TCRs were present in many individuals, most TCR sequences turned up only very rarely across donors. In an earlier analysis of about 540 of the donors, most TCR beta V segments were observed in productive rearrangements about 90% or about 30% of the time, broadly matching IMGT annotations. In a later analysis, the rate of TCR association differed among HLA loci, with DRB1 alleles having the most associated TCRs and HLA-C alleles having the fewest. V-gene and J-gene trimming of TCR beta chains was associated with a missense DCLRE1C variant in a later genetic analysis, and the association was replicated in an independent cohort. The authors suggested that the approach could potentially be generalized to other disease states and immunological phenotypes. In a later analysis, around 17,000 TCR beta sequences were associated with specific HLA alleles at a false discovery rate of 0.05. Some 16 rarely observed V segments, including chromosome 9 orphons, were excluded from the earlier analysis of several hundred of the donors because counts were too low. Linkage disequilibrium might explain the correlated functional status among segregating V segments, but an unknown experimental factor could not be ruled out. In a later genetic analysis, fewer N-insertions in productive TCRs were reported among donors in an Asian-associated ancestry cluster than the roughly 700-donor mean. Several of the top co-occurrence clusters appeared to be linked to parvovirus B19, influenza, CMV and Epstein-Barr virus, according to a later analysis. In both the original and validation cohorts, the classifier was reported to diagnose cytomegalovirus status with high specificity and sensitivity. A further reported finding was that TCR beta sequences accurately predicted the HLA-A and HLA-B alleles for most subjects in the first cohort.

The cohort comprised under 700 healthy bone marrow donors. All cohort members were sampled while nominally healthy, although unrecorded immune exposures were likely present. The donor tested CMV seronegative, placing the donor among the roughly 350 seronegative members of the cohort. A peripheral blood sample was provided by each donor, and peripheral blood mononuclear cells were used for TCR beta sequencing. Genomic DNA extraction from the blood cell samples was performed with the Qiagen DNeasy Blood Extraction Kit. Regarding this clone: What this receptor recognizes is not known. Per-nucleotide qualities are absent, and no much larger clonotype sits a single base away.

Looking up the germline V gene yields CDR1 SNHLY and CDR2 FYNNEI. Counted from cysteine to phenylalanine, this CDR3 has 14 amino acids. Just CDR3 DNA is preserved here, 42 bases in frame from base 1. V gives up 4 bases and J gives up 4 bases, and the segment between their germline ends measures 13 bases. Library creation used the immunoSEQ multiplex PCR assay. For the multiplex PCR, a mixture combining 60 forward primers for TCR Vbeta segments and 13 reverse primers for TCR Jbeta segments was used. A multiplex PCR assay on genomic DNA amplified the CDR3 region of rearranged TCR beta genes. Amplified TCR beta libraries were sequenced as 87-base-pair reads on the Illumina HiSeq System. The source study handled its data this way. A later analysis tallied some 79 million unique TCR beta chains across the 666 repertoires, and approximately 11 million of those chains were shared by two or more donors. A nearest-neighbor algorithm error-corrected the raw reads and collapsed the reads into unique sequences, merging closely related sequences to remove PCR and sequencing errors. V, D and J gene segments were assigned by aligning CDR3 sequences to IMGT reference sequences. For a sequence to be retained, at least a six-nucleotide match to both a V gene segment and a J gene segment was required. Rearrangements were classified as productive when the CDR3 lacked stop codons and remained in frame with V and J, and all other rearrangements were classified as non-productive. Following IMGT convention, CDR3 was defined as the stretch from the second conserved V-encoded cysteine up to the conserved J-encoded phenylalanine. Sequences without an unambiguous match to a single V gene segment were excluded from the earlier analysis of about 640 of the donors. In an earlier analysis of 587 of the donors, a V segment was called functional when productive rearrangements were above 56.7%, and segregating when the standard deviation between donors exceeded 5%. A statistical classification framework was developed to diagnose cytomegalovirus status using the catalog of TCR beta chain sequences. V and J gene assignment, in a later analysis, came from comparing TCR nucleotide sequences with IMGT/GENE-DB human TR gene sequences. Using the TCRdist pipeline, a later analysis assigned CDR3 sequences along with most-parsimonious VDJ recombination scenarios. In a later analysis, each TCR beta chain was defined by its CDR3 amino acid sequence together with its V-gene family, and reads lacking a unique V-gene family were excluded. To address suspected cross-contamination and a sequencing artifact, a later analysis removed several hundred highly shared, low-generation-probability nucleotide sequences. In a later analysis, a clonal expansion index was calculated for each public chain from normalized within-repertoire ranks of inferred template counts. A later analysis computed generation probabilities with a VDJ recombination model fitted to out-of-frame rearrangements, and checked the results against IGoR. A later analysis scored TCR-TCR, TCR-HLA and TCR-CMV co-occurrence with hypergeometric tests, applying a repertoire-size bias correction to TCR pairs. In a later analysis, false discovery rates were estimated by permuting HLA or CMV assignments 20 times. In a later analysis, co-occurring TCRs were grouped using DBSCAN, with TCRdist sequence similarity added in when clustering inside HLA-allele-positive subsets. Repertoires with fewer than 30,000 or more than 120,000 public chains were left out of co-occurrence clustering, as were about 5 repertoires with anomalous nucleotide sharing. TCRdb's version of the immuneACCESS table is confined to in-frame rearrangements and falls short of the full clone set. An unresolved V gene accounts for under half of the shortfall where checked; the remainder is of unknown origin. From that table come the V and J calls and clone size; the DNA was used to work out D and trimming. The sample contains about 170,000 clones, roughly 80% of them found a single time. The top ten clonotypes cover approximately 2.4% of the sample.

The TCR originated in a male donor in good health and CMV-seronegative. The rearrangement combines TRBV2 with TRBJ1-1; D gene: possibly TRBD1, on 5 matching bases. The sample taken for sequencing was PBMCs. CDR3 sequence: CASSVTEGSTEAFF. The sequence in DNA is TGTGCCAGCAGTGTAACGGAGGGGAGCACTGAAGCTTTCTTT.